This T cell receptor beta chain was found in a study of blood T cell dynamics during melanoma immunotherapy. Assay used: immunoSEQ multiplex PCR; TCRdb lists only in-frame clones, some missing. The data hold around 10,000 clones, with 83% observed a single time. CDR1 SQVTM and CDR2 ANQGSEA come from the germline V gene. The ends lost 6 bases at V and 1 base at J; junction bases unmatched: 6. CDR3 size: 15 residues. Indicated time point: pre-treatment baseline. This TCR derives from a human donor with melanoma. Specimen: blood, collected from a patient treated with checkpoint blockade. J is TRBJ2-1 and V is TRBV29-1; 10 bases map to TRBD1. Here the CDR3 DNA reads TGCAGCGTCCGAAGGACAGGGGGGTCCTACAATGAGCAGTTCTTC. Translation: CSVRRTGGSYNEQFF.